A single sample is the source of the 7 T cell receptor beta chains below, sequenced in a study of graft-versus-host responses after intestinal transplantation. What these receptors recognize is not known. This table comes from immunoSEQ multiplex PCR, and its TCRdb copy is limited to in-frame clones, with some not included. The table has more than 65,000 clones, around 96% seen once; the top ten hold around 0.51%. The sequences come from unstimulated CD8+ T cells sorted from spleen or lymph node cells, collected before intestinal transplant. The origin of the receptors is a human donor who received an intestinal transplant.

The genes are TRBV29-1 and TRBJ2-1, with D hard to call. Deletions cut 0 bases from V and 8 bases from J, with 11 bases between. The CDR3 runs to 13 residues. CDR1 SQVTM and CDR2 ANQGSEA come from the germline V gene. The CDR3 nucleotides are TGCAGCGTTGAAGAAGATGCCGGAGATGAGCAGTTCTTC. Protein product: CSVEEDAGDEQFF.

The V gene is TRBV27, the J gene TRBJ2-1; TRBD2 might be the D (5 bases). V shed 0 bases and J shed 8 bases, with 8 bases lying between them. CDR1 MNHEY and CDR2 SMNVEV come from the germline V gene (reference sequence). CDR3 length equals 13 residues. The DNA of the CDR3 is TGTGCCAGCAGTTTATCGGGAGCCCATGAGCAGTTCTTC. Amino acid sequence: CASSLSGAHEQFF.

The V gene is TRBV9, the J gene TRBJ2-2; D is unclear. Germline CDR1 reads SGDLS; CDR2 reads YYNGEE. V was cut by 5 bases and J by 5 bases, with 4 bases left in between. The CDR3 runs to 11 residues. For the CDR3, the DNA is TGTGCCAGCAGTCAGACCGGGGAGCTGTTTTTT. Translated, it gives CASSQTGELFF.

The rearrangement uses TRBV27 and TRBJ1-1; perhaps TRBD1 as D (5 bases). Between the trimmed V and J ends, which lost 4 bases and 5 bases, there was a span of 11 bases. The length of the CDR3 is 13 residues. CDR1 is MNHEY, CDR2 SMNVEV, per germline (reference sequence). The DNA of the CDR3 is TGTGCCAGCAGTTCAGCATGGGGGACTGAAGCTTTCTTT. Translated: CASSSAWGTEAFF.

The V call is TRBV4-1, the J call TRBJ2-5; possibly TRBD1 for D (7 bases). The germline gives CDR1 MGHRA, CDR2 YSYEKL. Trimming took off 0 bases at V and 2 bases at J, with 10 bases between the two ends. The CDR3 extends over 15 amino acids. CDR3 bases: TGCGCCAGCAGCCAAGACGGGGGACAGCAAGAGACCCAGTACTTC. This gives the protein CASSQDGGQQETQYF.

This clone was found a few times. This chain uses TRBV27 with TRBJ2-1, with 7 bases that match TRBD2. The J segment lost 5 bases and the V segment lost 7 bases, leaving 2 bases of the junction unmatched. CDR1 MNHEY and CDR2 SMNVEV come from the germline V gene (reference sequence). The CDR3 contains 12 residues. The CDR3 DNA reads TGTGCCAGCACAGCGGGGAACAATGAGCAGTTCTTC. It translates to CASTAGNNEQFF.

This clone was seen a handful of times. This rearrangement joins TRBV6-6 to TRBJ2-7; D not certain. The CDR3 is 12 residues long. The V gene's germline CDR1 is MNHNY and CDR2 SVGAGI (reference sequence). Trimming took 5 bases from V and 0 from J, leaving 5 bases between them. The CDR3 region has the DNA TGTGCCAGCAGTACCCCCTCCTACGAGCAGTACTTC. Amino acid sequence: CASSTPSYEQYF.